The clone carrying this TCR beta chain came up a few times. This sample was included in a study of post-analysis software for immune sequencing data. The V end lost 1 base, the J end lost 0 bases, and 16 bases lay between the germline ends. The CDR3 totals 17 residues. CDR1 and CDR2 from the germline V gene are DFQATT and SNEGSKA (reference sequence). Unique molecular identifiers were carried by the TCR beta cDNA libraries. TCRdb re-derived calls from the PCR reads in MiXCR, one entry per CDR3 protein. Among 150,000 to 200,000 distinct CDR3 sequences listed, roughly 35% were seen once. The chain recombines TRBV20-1 with TRBJ1-5; D may be TRBD1 (5 bases). The sequence was obtained from a girl aged 10 to 17 with multiple sclerosis. Here the sequenced sample was blood, taken after autologous hematopoietic stem cell transplantation. The DNA of the CDR3 is TGCAGTGCTAGAGCTGTAAGCGGCAGGGTTAGCAATCAGCCCCAGCATTTT. Amino acids: CSARAVSGRVSNQPQHF.